This T cell receptor beta chain was documented in a study of tumor and adjacent non-tumor tissue in lung cancer. On the study more broadly: Aged 31 to 76 years, patients included under 13 men and about 5 women with stage I to III disease.

The library came from three nested PCR rounds adapted from ARM-PCR protocols. TCRdb reprocessed the multiplex PCR reads via MiXCR and lists one record per CDR3 protein. The sample shows roughly 49,000 distinct CDR3 sequences, about 70% of them seen only once. RNA was extracted from bulk tissue without any cell sorting. More than 3 cm separated this lung sample from the edge of the tumor. CDR3 length equals 15 residues. Germline V gene lookup returns CDR1 MNHEY and CDR2 SVGAGI. Note on this clonotype: Mismatch with germline at one junction end may stem from a read error.

What was sequenced was distant non-tumor lung tissue. The origin of this receptor is a woman aged 55 to 70 with non-small cell lung cancer. J is TRBJ1-1 and V is TRBV6-5; 8 bases fit TRBD1. CDR3: CVSSYSQGARIEAFF. The DNA of the CDR3 is TGCGTCAGCAGTTACTCGCAGGGGGCGCGTATTGAAGCTTTCTTT.